This T cell receptor beta chain was captured by sequencing in a study of T-cell memory formation after mild COVID-19. Employing constant-segment primers, 5'RACE generated TCR alpha and TCR beta cDNA libraries bearing sample barcodes and UMIs. TCRdb re-analysed the 5' RACE reads in MiXCR, keeping a single row per CDR3 protein. Of around 200,000 distinct CDR3 sequences in the sample, around 26% are singletons; the top ten hold over 10%. From germline, CDR1 is MNHEY and CDR2 SVGEGT. V was pared by 2 bases and J by 6 bases, with 9 bases between. This CDR3 contains 13 residues. This clonotype occurred a few times.

What was sequenced was PBMCs or a T cell subset sorted from them (not recorded which). The TCR comes from an adult woman who had mild COVID-19 (a few samples of this study predate the infection). Cell type and time point are not known. The V gene is TRBV6-2 or TRBV6-3, the J gene TRBJ2-3; unclear D gene. CDR3 residues: CASSYGEVDTQYF. As DNA, the CDR3 is TGTGCCAGCAGTTACGGAGAGGTGGATACGCAGTATTTT.